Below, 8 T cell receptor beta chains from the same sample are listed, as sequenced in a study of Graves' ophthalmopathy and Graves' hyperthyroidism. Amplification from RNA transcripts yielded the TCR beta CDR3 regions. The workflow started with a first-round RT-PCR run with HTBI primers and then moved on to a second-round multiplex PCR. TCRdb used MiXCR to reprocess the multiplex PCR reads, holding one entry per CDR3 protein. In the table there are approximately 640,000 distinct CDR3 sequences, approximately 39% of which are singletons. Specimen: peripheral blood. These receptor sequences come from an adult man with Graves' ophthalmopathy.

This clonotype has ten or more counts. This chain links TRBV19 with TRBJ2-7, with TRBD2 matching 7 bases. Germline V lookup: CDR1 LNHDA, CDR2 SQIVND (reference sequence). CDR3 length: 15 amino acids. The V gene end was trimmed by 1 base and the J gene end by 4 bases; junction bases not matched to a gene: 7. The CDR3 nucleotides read TGTGCCAGTAGTATAGGCGGCGGGGGAGAATACGAGCAGTACTTC. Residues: CASSIGGGGEYEQYF.

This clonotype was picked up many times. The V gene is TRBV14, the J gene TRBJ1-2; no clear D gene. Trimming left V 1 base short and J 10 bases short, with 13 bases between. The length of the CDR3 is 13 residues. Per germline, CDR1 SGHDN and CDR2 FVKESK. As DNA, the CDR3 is TGTGCCAGCAGCCAAGTGGGCGGAAGCGACTACACCTTC. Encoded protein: CASSQVGGSDYTF.

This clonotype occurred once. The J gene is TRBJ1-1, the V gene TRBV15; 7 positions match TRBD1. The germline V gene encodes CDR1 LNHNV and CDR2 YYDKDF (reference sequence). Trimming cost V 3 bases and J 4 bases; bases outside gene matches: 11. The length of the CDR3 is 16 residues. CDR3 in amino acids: CATSRGTAGIVTEAFF. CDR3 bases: TGTGCCACCAGCAGGGGGACAGCGGGCATAGTCACTGAAGCTTTCTTT. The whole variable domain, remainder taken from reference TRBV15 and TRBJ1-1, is DAMVIQNPRYQVTQFGKPVTLSCSQTLNHNVMYWYQQKSSQAPKLLFHYYDKDFNNEADTPDNFQSRRPNTSFCFLDIRSPGLGDTAMYLCATSRGTAGIVTEAFFGQGTRLTVV.

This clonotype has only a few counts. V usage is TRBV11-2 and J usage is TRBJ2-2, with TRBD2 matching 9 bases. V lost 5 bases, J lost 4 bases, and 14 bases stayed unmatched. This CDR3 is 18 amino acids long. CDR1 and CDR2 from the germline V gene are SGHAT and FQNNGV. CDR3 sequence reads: CASSPQTSGSKGTGELFF. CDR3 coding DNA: TGTGCCAGCAGCCCCCAGACTAGCGGCTCTAAGGGCACCGGGGAGCTGTTTTTT.

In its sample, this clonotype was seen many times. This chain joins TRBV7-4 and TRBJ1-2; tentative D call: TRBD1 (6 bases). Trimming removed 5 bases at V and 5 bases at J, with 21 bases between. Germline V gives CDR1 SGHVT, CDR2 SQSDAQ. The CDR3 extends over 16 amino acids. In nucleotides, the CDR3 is TGTGCCAGCAGCCTGTCCGGGGGCGTTTTGGGGTATGGCTACACCTTC. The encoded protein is CASSLSGGVLGYGYTF.

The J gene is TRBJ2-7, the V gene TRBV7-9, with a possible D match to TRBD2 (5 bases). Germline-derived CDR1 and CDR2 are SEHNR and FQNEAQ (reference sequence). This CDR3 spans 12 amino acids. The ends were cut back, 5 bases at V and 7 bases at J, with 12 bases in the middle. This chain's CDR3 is CASSVQRGEQYF. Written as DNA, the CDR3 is TGTGCCAGCAGCGTACAAAGAGGGGAGCAGTACTTC. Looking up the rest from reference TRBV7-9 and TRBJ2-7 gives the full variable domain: DTGVSQNPRHKITKRGQNVTFRCDPISEHNRLYWYRQTLGQGPEFLTYFQNEAQLEKSRLLSDRFSAERPKGSFSTLEIQRTEQGDSAMYLCASSVQRGEQYFGPGTRLTVT.

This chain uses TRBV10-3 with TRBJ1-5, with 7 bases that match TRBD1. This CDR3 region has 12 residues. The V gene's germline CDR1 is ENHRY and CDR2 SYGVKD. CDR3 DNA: TGTGCTATGGACAGGTCGCGTCAGCCCCAGCATTTT. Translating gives CAMDRSRQPQHF.

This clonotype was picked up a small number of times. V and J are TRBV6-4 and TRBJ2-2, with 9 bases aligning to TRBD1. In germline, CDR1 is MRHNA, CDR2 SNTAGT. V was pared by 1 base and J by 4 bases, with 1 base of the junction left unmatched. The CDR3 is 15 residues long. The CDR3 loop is CASSDLGQGTGELFF. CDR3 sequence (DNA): TGTGCCAGCAGTGACTTGGGACAGGGCACCGGGGAGCTGTTTTTT.